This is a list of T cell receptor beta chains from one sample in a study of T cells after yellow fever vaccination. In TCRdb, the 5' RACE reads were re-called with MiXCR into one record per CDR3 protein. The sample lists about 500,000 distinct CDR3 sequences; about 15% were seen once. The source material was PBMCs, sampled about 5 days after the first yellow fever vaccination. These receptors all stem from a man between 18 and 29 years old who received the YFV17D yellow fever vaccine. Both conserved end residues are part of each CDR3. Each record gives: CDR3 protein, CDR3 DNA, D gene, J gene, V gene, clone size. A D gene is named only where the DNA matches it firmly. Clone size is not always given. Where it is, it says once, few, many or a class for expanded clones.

CDR3aa: CASSLVPGNGELFF
CDR3nt: TGTGCCAGCAGTTTAGTTCCAGGGAACGGGGAGCTGTTTTTT
d_gene: .
j_gene: TRBJ2-2
v_gene: TRBV12-3/TRBV12-4
abundance: .

CDR3aa: CASSFGLGEAGELFF
CDR3nt: TGTGCCAGCAGCTTCGGACTAGGGGAGGCCGGGGAGCTGTTTTTT
d_gene: TRBD2
j_gene: TRBJ2-2
v_gene: TRBV7-2
abundance: .

CDR3aa: CSVGTVFSEQYF
CDR3nt: TGCAGCGTGGGAACAGTTTTTTCCGAGCAGTACTTC
d_gene: .
j_gene: TRBJ2-7
v_gene: TRBV29-1
abundance: .

CDR3aa: CASSIAAGTQYF
CDR3nt: TGTGCCAGTAGTATCGCCGCAGGAACTCAGTACTTC
d_gene: .
j_gene: TRBJ2-4
v_gene: TRBV19
abundance: .

CDR3aa: CASSLGSGQPQYF
CDR3nt: TGTGCCAGCAGCTTAGGCAGTGGTCAACCGCAGTACTTC
d_gene: .
j_gene: TRBJ2-7
v_gene: TRBV7-2
abundance: .

CDR3aa: CASSASGTGTSYEQYF
CDR3nt: TGTGCCAGCAGTGCATCCGGGACAGGTACCTCCTACGAGCAGTACTTC
d_gene: TRBD1
j_gene: TRBJ2-7
v_gene: TRBV25-1
abundance: few

CDR3aa: CSARASYEQYF
CDR3nt: TGCAGTGCTAGAGCTTCATACGAGCAGTACTTC
d_gene: .
j_gene: TRBJ2-7
v_gene: TRBV20-1
abundance: few

CDR3aa: CASSLSRLAGGPNTGELFF
CDR3nt: TGTGCCAGCAGCCTTTCACGACTAGCGGGGGGACCGAACACCGGGGAGCTGTTTTTT
d_gene: TRBD2
j_gene: TRBJ2-2
v_gene: TRBV11-1
abundance: .

CDR3aa: CASSQDYRQGVDEKLFF
CDR3nt: TGTGCCAGCAGCCAAGACTACCGACAGGGGGTGGATGAAAAACTGTTTTTT
d_gene: TRBD1
j_gene: TRBJ1-4
v_gene: TRBV3-1
abundance: .

CDR3aa: CASSNRDRGTYEQYF
CDR3nt: TGCGCCAGCAGCAACCGGGACAGGGGGACTTACGAGCAGTACTTC
d_gene: TRBD1
j_gene: TRBJ2-7
v_gene: TRBV5-1
abundance: .

CDR3aa: CASSIGVAGNTIYF
CDR3nt: TGTGCCAGTAGTATAGGCGTCGCCGGAAACACCATATATTTT
d_gene: .
j_gene: TRBJ1-3
v_gene: TRBV19
abundance: few

CDR3aa: CASSLGSNNEQFF
CDR3nt: TGCGCCAGCAGCTTGGGTTCAAACAATGAGCAGTTCTTC
d_gene: .
j_gene: TRBJ2-1
v_gene: TRBV5-1
abundance: many

CDR3aa: CASSPGQNMNTEAFF
CDR3nt: TGTGCCAGCAGCCCCGGACAGAATATGAACACTGAAGCTTTCTTT
d_gene: .
j_gene: TRBJ1-1
v_gene: TRBV7-9
abundance: few

CDR3aa: CASSLRDRPTEAFF
CDR3nt: TGTGCCAGTAGCCTCCGCGACAGGCCCACTGAAGCTTTCTTT
d_gene: .
j_gene: TRBJ1-1
v_gene: TRBV19
abundance: few

CDR3aa: CASSVSGSYNEQFF
CDR3nt: TGTGCCAGCAGCGTTAGCGGCTCCTACAATGAGCAGTTCTTC
d_gene: .
j_gene: TRBJ2-1
v_gene: TRBV9
abundance: few

CDR3aa: CASTPTQGRRETQYF
CDR3nt: TGTGCCAGCACCCCGACGCAGGGGAGAAGGGAGACCCAGTACTTC
d_gene: .
j_gene: TRBJ2-5
v_gene: TRBV6-1
abundance: .